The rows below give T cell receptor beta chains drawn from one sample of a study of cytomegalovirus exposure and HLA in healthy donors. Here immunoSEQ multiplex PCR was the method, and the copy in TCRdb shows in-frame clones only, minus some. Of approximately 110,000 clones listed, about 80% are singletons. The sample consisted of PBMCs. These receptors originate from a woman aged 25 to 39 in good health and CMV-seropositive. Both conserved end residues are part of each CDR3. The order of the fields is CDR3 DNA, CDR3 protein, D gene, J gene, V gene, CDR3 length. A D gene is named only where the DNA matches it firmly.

CDR3 DNA: TGTGCCAGCCGGGGGGGCGGGAGGAGCAATGAGCAGTTCTTC
CDR3 protein: CASRGGGRSNEQFF
D gene: TRBD2
J gene: TRBJ2-1
V gene: TRBV7-2
CDR3 length: 14

CDR3 DNA: TGTGCCAGCGCCGGGAGCTCGCACTACGAGCAGTACTTC
CDR3 protein: CASAGSSHYEQYF
D gene: NA
J gene: TRBJ2-7
V gene: TRBV7-9
CDR3 length: 13

CDR3 DNA: TGTGCCAGCTCATCCGGGACTAGCGGGGTCTCCTACGAGCAGTACTTC
CDR3 protein: CASSSGTSGVSYEQYF
D gene: TRBD2
J gene: TRBJ2-7
V gene: TRBV18
CDR3 length: 16

CDR3 DNA: TGTGCCAGCAGCGTAGCGAGCTTGGCAGATACGCAGTATTTT
CDR3 protein: CASSVASLADTQYF
D gene: NA
J gene: TRBJ2-3
V gene: TRBV9
CDR3 length: 14

CDR3 DNA: TGTGCCAGCGGCGTTTGGGAGTTCTACGAGCAGTACTTC
CDR3 protein: CASGVWEFYEQYF
D gene: NA
J gene: TRBJ2-7
V gene: TRBV11-3
CDR3 length: 13

CDR3 DNA: TGCAGCCTATGGGACAGGGATTCCTACAATGAGCAGTTCTTC
CDR3 protein: CSLWDRDSYNEQFF
D gene: TRBD1
J gene: TRBJ2-1
V gene: TRBV29-1
CDR3 length: 14

CDR3 DNA: TGCGCCAGCAGCCAAGGGCGCGGGAGAGAAACAGATACGCAGTATTTT
CDR3 protein: CASSQGRGRETDTQYF
D gene: TRBD2
J gene: TRBJ2-3
V gene: TRBV4-1
CDR3 length: 16

CDR3 DNA: TGTGCCTGGAGCGCCAACACTTTCCTAGCGGAGCAGTTCTTC
CDR3 protein: CAWSANTFLAEQFF
D gene: NA
J gene: TRBJ2-1
V gene: TRBV30
CDR3 length: 14

CDR3 DNA: TGCGCCAGCCGACCCTCACCTGGGGCCGGTGAGCAGTTCTTC
CDR3 protein: CASRPSPGAGEQFF
D gene: NA
J gene: TRBJ2-1
V gene: TRBV4-1
CDR3 length: 14

CDR3 DNA: TGTGCCAGCTCGCCCGGTCTTACCGAAAAACTGTTTTTT
CDR3 protein: CASSPGLTEKLFF
D gene: NA
J gene: TRBJ1-4
V gene: TRBV18
CDR3 length: 13